The next 21 T cell receptor beta chains were all read from a single sample in a study of blood T cells in healthy people across ages (dated by TCRdb to the mid-2010s). Library preparation employed 5' RACE. The sample was run on an Illumina HiSeq 2500. The second PCR ran for about 6 to 12 cycles and used a J-beta primer mix along with a sample-barcoded 5' primer. TCRdb's own reprocessing of the public reads used fastp at Q25 and MiXCR and kept productive beta chains. Entries that share a CDR3 protein sequence are merged under the most common genes and DNA. The sample table contains more than 600,000 distinct CDR3 sequences; only one count was recorded for roughly 25% of them. In total, the top ten clones hold under 10% of the sample. The sample also formed part of further work on T cells of mothers and their children.

The sequenced sample was blood. The receptors derive from a boy younger than 18 in good health.

V usage is TRBV28 and J usage is TRBJ2-7; 10 bases fit TRBD2. The junction had 11 bases not matched to a gene; V was cut back by 6 bases and J by 3 bases. The CDR3 is made up of 16 amino acids. Germline V gives CDR1 MDHEN, CDR2 SYDVKM. DNA of the CDR3: TGTGCCAGCAGCTCTAGAGATAGCGGGAGGATCTACGAGCAGTACTTC. It is translated as CASSSRDSGRIYEQYF.

CDR3 amino acids: CASTGQGGNTQYF. The CDR3 region has the DNA TGTGCCAGCACTGGACAGGGCGGAAATACGCAGTATTTT. This sequence joins TRBV7-2 and TRBJ2-3, with 8 positions matching TRBD1. The CDR3 loop spans 13 amino acids. The germline CDR1 and CDR2 sequences are SGHTA and FQGNSA. V shed 7 bases and J 7 bases; nucleotides not matched to a gene: 7.

In its sample, this clonotype was seen a few times. This chain uses TRBV29-1 with TRBJ2-7, with 8 bases aligning to TRBD1. Germline CDR1 is SQVTM and CDR2 is ANQGSEA. The V gene end was trimmed by 4 bases and the J gene end by 2 bases; junction bases not matched to a gene: 7. The CDR3 runs to 14 residues. CDR3 loop: CSVAFETGAYEQYF. The CDR3 DNA is TGCAGCGTTGCGTTTGAGACAGGGGCCTACGAGCAGTACTTC.

This clonotype was seen only a few times. This chain links TRBV12-3 or TRBV12-4 with TRBJ1-4; no clear D. There are 15 residues in the CDR3. V was pared by 1 base and J by 4 bases, with 10 bases between. The DNA for the CDR3 is TGTGCCAGCAGTTTAGGGGAGCTCCTTAATGAAAAACTGTTTTTT. Protein product: CASSLGELLNEKLFF.

The table lists this clonotype with a few counts. The V call is TRBV12-5, the J call TRBJ1-2, with a weak D call TRBD1 (6 bases). The V gene's germline CDR1 is LGHNT and CDR2 FRNRAP. Trimming removed 3 bases from V and 2 bases from J, with 10 bases in between. CDR3 size: 14 residues. The CDR3 coding sequence is TGTGCTAGTGGTTTCGGGGGGGCCAACTATGGCTACACCTTC. It codes for CASGFGGANYGYTF.

In its sample, this clonotype was seen many times. This sequence joins TRBV25-1 and TRBJ2-7, with a tentative D call TRBD2 (6 bases). The CDR3 consists of 12 residues. Germline V lookup: CDR1 MGHDK, CDR2 SYGVNS. V was trimmed by 5 bases and J by 2 bases, leaving 7 bases between them. Written as DNA, the CDR3 is TGTGCCAGCAGTCGGGGGACCTACGAGCAGTACTTC. Translating it yields CASSRGTYEQYF.

This clonotype showed up just a few times. This sequence joins TRBV7-9 and TRBJ1-2, with D unclear. This CDR3 has 14 amino acids. The V gene lost 2 bases and the J gene lost 8 bases, with 15 bases spanning the gap. Looked up from germline, CDR1 is SEHNR and CDR2 is FQNEAQ (reference sequence). The chain's CDR3 is CASSLMTLGGGYTF. The CDR3 DNA sequence: TGTGCCAGCAGCTTAATGACCCTGGGTGGCGGCTACACCTTC.

The gene calls are TRBV28 and TRBJ2-5; D gene unclear. Matching the DNA end better, TRBJ2-7 makes the J call doubtful. The CDR3 consists of 18 residues. The germline V gene encodes CDR1 MDHEN and CDR2 SYDVKM. CDR3 DNA: TGTGCCAGCAGTTTAGACGTGGACGGCAGGCGTTTCTCCTACGAGCAGTACTTC. Translating gives CASSLDVDGRRFSYEQYF.

This clonotype has only a few counts. The chain employs TRBV15 and TRBJ2-4; TRBD1 matches 8 bases. Per the germline V gene, CDR1 is LNHNV and CDR2 is YYDKDF (reference sequence). CDR3 size: 18 residues. J was trimmed by 0 bases and V by 5 bases; bases with no gene match: 12. This CDR3 is CATSDRGGGPLAKNIQYF. For the CDR3, the DNA is TGTGCCACCAGCGACAGGGGTGGGGGGCCATTAGCCAAAAACATTCAGTACTTC. Full variable domain (rest looked up from reference TRBV15 and TRBJ2-4): DAMVIQNPRYQVTQFGKPVTLSCSQTLNHNVMYWYQQKSSQAPKLLFHYYDKDFNNEADTPDNFQSRRPNTSFCFLDIRSPGLGDTAMYLCATSDRGGGPLAKNIQYFGAGTRLSVL.

This clonotype was counted only a few times. The V gene is TRBV29-1, the J gene TRBJ2-1; 10 nucleotides match TRBD1. The germline V gene has CDR1 SQVTM and CDR2 ANQGSEA. This CDR3 is built from 13 residues. V lost 4 bases to trimming and J lost 7 bases; unmatched junction nucleotides: 4. The CDR3 region is CSVGQGAVNEQFF. The CDR3, as DNA: TGCAGCGTTGGACAGGGGGCCGTAAATGAGCAGTTCTTC.

This clonotype was recorded only once. V is TRBV4-1 and J is TRBJ1-4; no clear D gene. V gave up 1 base and J gave up 7 bases, with 10 bases separating them. The CDR3 covers 14 residues. Germline CDR1 is MGHRA and CDR2 is YSYEKL. This CDR3 is CASSQGYLGEKLFF. In DNA form, the CDR3 reads TGCGCCAGCAGCCAAGGGTATTTGGGTGAAAAACTGTTTTTT.

This clonotype turned up a few times. The V and J genes are TRBV29-1 and TRBJ2-7, with D possibly called TRBD1 or TRBD2 (5 bases each). The CDR3 spans 15 residues. V lost 3 bases and J 5 bases, leaving 20 bases between the germline ends. The germline V gene has CDR1 SQVTM and CDR2 ANQGSEA. DNA for the CDR3: TGCAGCGTTGAGGGCCCGGGACCCGGCGGGCACGAGCAGTACTTC. Translating it yields CSVEGPGPGGHEQYF.

This clonotype showed up just a few times. The chain joins TRBV4-1 to TRBJ2-5, with a tentative D call TRBD2 (6 bases). Gene TRBJ2-7 matches the end of the DNA better, so the J call may be wrong. CDR3 length: 15 residues. Germline values: CDR1 MGHRA, CDR2 YSYEKL. The CDR3 sequence: CASSLAALAPYEQYF. CDR3 sequence (DNA): TGCGCCAGCAGCCTCGCGGCCCTAGCGCCCTACGAGCAGTACTTC.

The rearrangement links TRBV28 to TRBJ2-6; D is unresolved. Germline V gives CDR1 MDHEN, CDR2 SYDVKM. Trimming took off 6 bases at V and 1 base at J, with 7 bases between the two ends. CDR3 length equals 14 residues. The CDR3 reads CASRKDSGANVLTF. CDR3 nucleotides: TGTGCCAGCAGGAAAGATTCTGGGGCCAACGTCCTGACTTTC.

This clonotype was detected only a few times. The chain joins TRBV7-8 to TRBJ2-5, with 13 bases fitting TRBD2. The germline V gene encodes CDR1 SGHVS and CDR2 FQNEAQ. This CDR3 region has 16 residues. V lost 5 bases, J lost 7 bases, and 10 bases stayed unmatched. The DNA for the CDR3 is TGTGCCAGCAGCCGAGGGACTAGCGGGACGGTAGGGACCCAGTACTTC. Amino acids: CASSRGTSGTVGTQYF.

This clonotype turned up a few times. At one end the junction does not follow the germline gene, possibly because of a read error. The chain employs TRBV27 and TRBJ2-2; perhaps TRBD2 as D (6 bases). Germline V gene sequence: CDR1 MNHEY, CDR2 SMNVEV (reference sequence). The CDR3 runs 14 residues. This CDR3 reads CASGLRGATGELFF. The CDR3 region has the DNA TGTGCCAGCGGTTTGCGGGGAGCCACCGGGGAGCTGTTTTTT.

The V call is TRBV6-2 or TRBV6-3, the J call TRBJ2-7; D uncertain. The CDR3 runs to 14 residues. Between the trimmed V and J ends, which lost 2 bases and 3 bases, there was a span of 11 bases. The germline CDR1 and CDR2 sequences are MNHEY and SVGEGT. The chain's CDR3 is CASSYRILHYEQYF. The CDR3 DNA follows: TGTGCCAGCAGTTACCGAATTCTCCACTACGAGCAGTACTTC.

The chain links TRBV12-3 or TRBV12-4 to TRBJ2-1; possibly TRBD1 for D (6 bases). V gave up 3 bases and J gave up 2 bases, with 8 bases separating them. This CDR3 spans 14 amino acids. The CDR3 coding sequence is TGTGCCAGCAGTTTTCAGGGGCCCTACAATGAGCAGTTCTTC. It is translated as CASSFQGPYNEQFF.

The table lists this clonotype with a few counts. The chain combines TRBV6-6 with TRBJ1-1; D ambiguous. This CDR3 has 11 residues. CDR1 MNHNY and CDR2 SVGAGI come from the germline V gene (reference sequence). The V end was cut by 8 bases, the J end by 1 base, with 5 bases between. Here the CDR3 reads CASLGNTEAFF. CDR3 DNA sequence: TGTGCCAGCCTGGGGAACACTGAAGCTTTCTTT.

This clonotype was counted only a few times. This chain joins TRBV28 and TRBJ2-5; D is undetermined. V was clipped by 3 bases and J by 5 bases, with 19 bases between them. This CDR3 has 16 amino acids. CDR1 and CDR2 (germline): MDHEN, SYDVKM. The CDR3 bases are TGTGCCAGCAGTTTTATAGGCACCATCCTCAAGGAGACCCAGTACTTC. Amino acid sequence: CASSFIGTILKETQYF.

The V and J genes are TRBV7-9 and TRBJ1-2; 8 positions match TRBD1. The CDR3 covers 13 residues. Germline CDR1 is SEHNR and CDR2 is FQNEAQ (reference sequence). Trimming removed 3 bases from V and 8 bases from J; junction bases left unmatched: 5. The DNA of the CDR3 is TGTGCCAGCAGCTTTCAGGGGGCGGCAGGCTACACCTTC. Protein: CASSFQGAAGYTF. The variable domain in full, with the rest retrieved from reference TRBV7-9 and TRBJ1-2, is DTGVSQNPRHKITKRGQNVTFRCDPISEHNRLYWYRQTLGQGPEFLTYFQNEAQLEKSRLLSDRFSAERPKGSFSTLEIQRTEQGDSAMYLCASSFQGAAGYTFGSGTRLTVV.